A selection of T cell receptor beta chains follows, all from one sample in a study of T cells in Graves' hyperthyroidism and ophthalmopathy. Each CDR3 protein gets one entry after TCRdb re-called the multiplex PCR reads with MiXCR. The sample shows fewer than 200,000 distinct CDR3 sequences, 9.4% of them seen only once. Sample: blood. The receptors stem from a woman younger than 35 with Graves' hyperthyroidism that later progressed to Graves' ophthalmopathy. Both conserved end residues are part of each CDR3. Each record gives: J gene, V gene, D gene, clone size, CDR3 protein, CDR3 DNA. The D gene is left open where the match is weak. Clone size is shown for a subset of rows, as once, few, many or a class of expanded clone.

j_call: TRBJ2-3; v_call: TRBV2; d_call: TRBD2; clone_size: many; cdr3_aa: CASSKLTSGRYTQYF; cdr3_nt: TGTGCCAGCAGCAAATTGACTAGCGGGAGGTATACGCAGTATTTT
j_call: TRBJ2-7; v_call: TRBV10-3; d_call: -; clone_size: many; cdr3_aa: CAISDSYEQYF; cdr3_nt: TGTGCCATCAGTGACTCCTACGAGCAGTACTTC
j_call: TRBJ2-3; v_call: TRBV20-1; d_call: TRBD2; clone_size: once; cdr3_aa: CSASGLADRDTQYF; cdr3_nt: TGCAGTGCTAGTGGGCTAGCGGATCGGGATACGCAGTATTTT
j_call: TRBJ2-3; v_call: TRBV2; d_call: -; clone_size: many; cdr3_aa: CASTQRTSTDTQYF; cdr3_nt: TGTGCCAGCACTCAGCGGACTAGCACAGATACGCAGTATTTT
j_call: TRBJ1-2; v_call: TRBV3-1; d_call: -; clone_size: many; cdr3_aa: CASSQMEGYYGYTF; cdr3_nt: TGTGCCAGCAGCCAAATGGAGGGATACTATGGCTACACCTTC
j_call: TRBJ1-4; v_call: TRBV5-6; d_call: -; clone_size: -; cdr3_aa: CASSLFVGSTNEKLFF; cdr3_nt: TGTGCCAGCAGCTTGTTTGTGGGTTCAACTAATGAAAAACTGTTTTTT
j_call: TRBJ2-5; v_call: TRBV20-1; d_call: TRBD1; clone_size: many; cdr3_aa: CSAPPWTGRETQYF; cdr3_nt: TGCAGTGCTCCTCCGTGGACAGGGCGGGAGACCCAGTACTTC
j_call: TRBJ1-5; v_call: TRBV10-3; d_call: -; clone_size: many; cdr3_aa: CAIRGRSNQPQHF; cdr3_nt: TGTGCCATCAGGGGTAGGAGCAATCAGCCCCAGCATTTT
j_call: TRBJ2-2; v_call: TRBV19; d_call: TRBD2; clone_size: -; cdr3_aa: CASSRGWTSSGTGELFF; cdr3_nt: TGTGCCAGTAGTAGAGGGTGGACTAGCTCGGGCACCGGGGAGCTGTTTTTT
j_call: TRBJ2-5; v_call: TRBV5-6; d_call: -; clone_size: many; cdr3_aa: CASSSPASWAQYF; cdr3_nt: TGTGCCAGCAGCTCCCCTGCATCTTGGGCCCAGTACTTC
j_call: TRBJ1-1; v_call: TRBV5-1; d_call: -; clone_size: -; cdr3_aa: CASSPGVPRLVMNTEAFF; cdr3_nt: TGCGCCAGCAGCCCGGGGGTACCTCGTTTAGTCATGAACACTGAAGCTTTCTTT
j_call: TRBJ1-5; v_call: TRBV12-3/TRBV12-4; d_call: -; clone_size: many; cdr3_aa: CASTEQGFQPQHF; cdr3_nt: TGTGCCAGTACAGAACAGGGATTTCAGCCCCAGCATTTT
j_call: TRBJ1-1; v_call: TRBV27; d_call: TRBD1; clone_size: many; cdr3_aa: CASSWTGGNTEAFF; cdr3_nt: TGTGCCAGCAGTTGGACAGGGGGGAACACTGAAGCTTTCTTT
j_call: TRBJ2-3; v_call: TRBV24-1; d_call: -; clone_size: many; cdr3_aa: CATSDLGREGRDTQYF; cdr3_nt: TGTGCCACCAGTGATTTGGGGCGGGAAGGACGCGATACGCAGTATTTT
j_call: TRBJ2-5; v_call: TRBV13; d_call: TRBD1; clone_size: many; cdr3_aa: CASSLWTGTGEFETQYF; cdr3_nt: TGTGCCAGCAGCTTATGGACCGGGACAGGGGAGTTTGAGACCCAGTACTTC
j_call: TRBJ2-4; v_call: TRBV30; d_call: TRBD2; clone_size: many; cdr3_aa: CAWSWGGGKNIQYF; cdr3_nt: TGTGCCTGGAGTTGGGGGGGAGGCAAAAACATTCAGTACTTC
j_call: TRBJ1-1; v_call: TRBV11-2; d_call: -; clone_size: many; cdr3_aa: CASSLGISGRTEAFF; cdr3_nt: TGTGCCAGCAGCTTAGGAATCTCGGGGCGCACTGAAGCTTTCTTT
j_call: TRBJ1-5; v_call: TRBV12-3/TRBV12-4; d_call: -; clone_size: many; cdr3_aa: CASSLRGGGGNQPQHF; cdr3_nt: TGTGCCAGCAGTTTACGGGGGGGCGGAGGCAATCAGCCCCAGCATTTT
j_call: TRBJ2-3; v_call: TRBV11-3; d_call: -; clone_size: many; cdr3_aa: CASSLDEASSQYF; cdr3_nt: TGTGCCAGCAGCTTAGATGAGGCTTCCTCGCAGTATTTT
j_call: TRBJ1-4; v_call: TRBV6-5; d_call: -; clone_size: many; cdr3_aa: CASSYLGAREKLFF; cdr3_nt: TGTGCCAGCAGTTACCTGGGGGCTCGCGAAAAACTGTTTTTT
j_call: TRBJ1-1; v_call: TRBV5-5; d_call: -; clone_size: many; cdr3_aa: CASRFRGGQFSGTEAFF; cdr3_nt: TGTGCCAGCAGGTTCCGGGGGGGTCAATTCTCCGGCACTGAAGCTTTCTTT
j_call: TRBJ1-6; v_call: TRBV9; d_call: -; clone_size: once; cdr3_aa: CASSKSGTFPPLHF; cdr3_nt: TGTGCCAGCAGCAAATCCGGGACTTTTCCACCCCTCCACTTT
j_call: TRBJ1-2; v_call: TRBV12-3/TRBV12-4; d_call: -; clone_size: many; cdr3_aa: CASRAGISPNYGYTF; cdr3_nt: TGTGCCAGCAGAGCTGGGATCAGTCCTAACTATGGCTACACCTTC